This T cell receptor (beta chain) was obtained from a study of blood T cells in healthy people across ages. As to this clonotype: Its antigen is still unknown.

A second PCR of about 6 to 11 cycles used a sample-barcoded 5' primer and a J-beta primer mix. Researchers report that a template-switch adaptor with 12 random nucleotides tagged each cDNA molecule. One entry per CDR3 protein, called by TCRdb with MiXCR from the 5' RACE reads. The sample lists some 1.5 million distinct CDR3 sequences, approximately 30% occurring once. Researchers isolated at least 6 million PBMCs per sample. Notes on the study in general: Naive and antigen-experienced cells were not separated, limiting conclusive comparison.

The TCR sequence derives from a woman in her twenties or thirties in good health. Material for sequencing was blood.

CDR3 sequence (DNA): TGTGCCAGCAGCTCGCGGGGGTCCCAAGAGACCCAGTACTTC. Translation gives CASSSRGSQETQYF. The genes are TRBV7-4 and TRBJ2-5, with 7 positions matching TRBD2. This CDR3 has 14 residues. Germline CDR1 and CDR2: SGHVT and SQSDAQ. The J segment lost 1 base and the V segment lost 4 bases, leaving 3 bases of the junction unmatched.